The present TCR beta chain was sequenced within a study of CXCR3-negative and CXCR3-positive naive CD8 T cells. This CDR3 has 16 amino acids. CDR1 is SGHNT and CDR2 is YENEEA in the germline V gene. UMI-labeled 5' RACE yielded the TRB cDNA libraries. TCRdb re-called the 5' RACE reads; one entry per CDR3 protein, DNA not given. This sample's table reports 75,000 to 100,000 distinct CDR3 sequences. To note about this clonotype: Its specificity is not known.

General study findings and limits: Surface CD5 looked about the same in the naive subsets, so the authors worked out TCR strength from TRB CDR3 properties. Diversity was high in both naive subsets and much lower in memory cells. Most assays were run on fresh PBMCs (CXCR3 expression partially decreased after cryopreservation).

This clonotype was sampled from a human donor in good health. Some clones in this sample may be carry-over from other donors' samples. V usage is TRBV11-3 and J usage is TRBJ2-2. Sequencing was done on a sample of naive CXCR3- CD8+ T cells from blood. Noted subset: CD45RO-CCR7+CD27+CD95- naive CD8+ T cells lacking CXCR3 (TNR3-). CDR3 sequence: CASSLAVTANTGELFF.